The TCR beta chain under discussion was sequenced for a study of siplizumab effects on memory and regulatory T cells (dated by TCRdb to the late 2010s). With regard to the full study: The effect of the anti-CD2 antibody siplizumab on alloreactive T-cell subsets was examined in allogeneic mixed lymphocyte reactions constructed from human PBMCs.

Library preparation employed the immunoSEQ multiplex PCR assay. Each sample had 90,000 to 100,000 TCR templates assayed by the deep sequencing platform. Genomic DNA extracted from sorted T cells was used for TCRbeta CDR3 sequencing. In the paper's pipeline: Clonal analysis of TCRbeta CDR3 data was done in the R programming language. Alloreactive CD4+ and CD8+ clones were identified by comparing unstimulated samples to CFSE-low samples taken after the reaction. Regulatory or non-regulatory origin of alloreactive CD4+ clones was assigned by matching sequences to the sorted unstimulated Treg and non-Treg repertoires. TCRdb took this table from immuneACCESS and kept in-frame rearrangements with V and J called. Such tables lack part of the clones; where checked against another copy, unresolved V genes explain under half of the gap, and the rest is unexplained. The V and J calls and clone size are taken from that table; D and trimming were inferred from the DNA. The sample has around 110,000 clones on record, about 95% of them singletons. Roughly 1.8% of the sample is in the top ten clones.

A word on this clone: It lacks a known antigen. No quality values exist for individual bases; no much larger clone is one base distant.

TCRbeta CDR3 sequencing was performed on sorted unstimulated T cells and on proliferating T cells recovered from mixed lymphocyte reactions. Fresh whole blood from fewer than 12 HLA-typed healthy donors was used to isolate PBMCs. Unstimulated CD4+ non-regulatory T cells were FACS-sorted to map the origin of alloreactive clones. Results the study describes overall, beyond this receptor: Sequences below about 10^-5 frequency were poorly captured, so only a minor fraction of alloreactive clones could be mapped to unstimulated subsets. A naive or memory phenotype could not be assigned to roughly 75-95% of proliferating CD4+ or CD8+ clones. Greater diversity appeared to be present in unstimulated naive T cells than in memory T cells, and a substantial contribution to the alloresponse seemed to be made by naive cells. No functional confirmation was obtained for the suppressive function of proliferating Tregs from siplizumab cultures. The cumulative frequency of alloreactive sequences that could be traced back to unstimulated CD4+ memory T cells was significantly reduced by siplizumab. Among mappable alloreactive CD4+ clones, an average Treg-derived fraction of 68.8% was observed with siplizumab, compared with 26.9% in control reactions.

The sequenced material came from non-Treg CD4+ T cells sorted from blood. The cell subset or site label here, explained by the study, means: FACS-sorted unstimulated CD4+ non-regulatory T cells. This receptor was identified in a human donor in good health.

The CDR3 amino acid sequence is: CASSNRGSYNSPLHF. The sequenced DNA: TGTGCCAGCAGTAACAGGGGGTCCTATAATTCACCCCTCCACTTT. This sequence uses TRBV6-5 and TRBJ1-6; the junction holds 8 bases that match TRBD1. Relative to germline, V is missing 5 bases and J is missing 1 base, with 1 base of the junction outside any gene match. The CDR3 spans 15 residues, from the cysteine through the phenylalanine. Left in the record is the CDR3 DNA by itself, 45 bases read in frame from the first base. CDR1 and CDR2, looked up from the germline V gene, are MNHEY and SVGAGI.